The sample holds a few counts of the clone carrying this T cell receptor beta chain. This specimen comes from a study of blood T cells in healthy people across ages. Study-wide context: Template switching recovered approximately one barcoded beta molecule for every two T cells.

Aged about 6 to 100, donors were systemically healthy Caucasians from Russia. Each sample yielded at least 6 million isolated PBMCs. CDR3 length equals 16 residues. Germline loops: CDR1 SGDLS, CDR2 YYNGEE. Trimming took off 6 bases at V and 4 bases at J, with 17 bases between the two ends. A second PCR, run for about 7 to 11 cycles, used a sample-barcoded 5' primer plus a J-beta primer mix. TCRdb reprocessed the 5' RACE reads via MiXCR and lists one record per CDR3 protein. The sample records about 830,000 distinct CDR3 sequences, under 80% being singletons. The chain uses TRBV9 and TRBJ2-6; D not resolved. This clonotype was sampled from a man aged 25-45 years in good health. Material for sequencing was blood. This CDR3 reads CASNPGLARGANVLTF. The CDR3 DNA follows: TGTGCCAGCAACCCCGGCCTGGCGAGAGGGGCCAACGTCCTGACTTTC.